Described below is a single T cell receptor beta chain sequence and its context. This clonotype was recorded many times. Its cognate antigen has yet to be identified. Base qualities were left out, and no much larger clone turns up one base away. Sequenced on an Illumina HiSeq 1500. TCRdb cleaned the public reads at Q25 with fastp, built clones with MiXCR and kept in-frame beta chains. Each CDR3 protein gets just one entry, which takes the most common genes and DNA from the rows behind it. In this sample the table shows about 310,000 distinct CDR3 sequences, around 25% of which occur a single time. Of the sample, 13% falls within the top ten clones. This sample was taken from a study of T cell repertoires in cytomegalovirus infection (dated by TCRdb to the late 2010s). Some background on the complete study: Alongside well-studied HLA-B-restricted epitopes, the peptide stimulations were aimed at recently identified HLA-C-restricted CMV epitopes, whose presentation resists viral immunomodulation. Donor HLA type was relevant to the analysis, because carriage of CMV infection together with the matching HLA type was indicated by public TCR beta signatures. Broader findings and caveats from the paper: Carriers of CMV infection plus the relevant HLA type were discriminated by the cumulative frequency of public TCR beta family members in the study cohort and in an independent approximately 400-donor cohort. The ex vivo response was dominated by HLA-C-restricted CMV-specific TCR beta clonotypes, which also provided the single most frequent clonotype in two of eight donors.

Per the publication, the treatment or condition label means: in vitro stimulation with specific CMV peptide epitopes to enrich CMV-specific T cells. The origin of this receptor is a human donor in good health (CMV status not recorded). Some clones in this sample may be carry-over from other donors' samples. This specimen was cultured PBMCs, taken from culture after CMV antigen stimulation.

The CDR3 loop reads CASSLAGTVYGYTF. The DNA is TGTGCCAGCAGCTTAGCCGGGACAGTTTATGGCTACACCTTC. This chain is built from TRBV7-9 and TRBJ1-2, and 7 junctional nucleotides match TRBD1. Reading from cysteine to phenylalanine, the CDR3 counts 14 amino acids. The CDR3 DNA has 42 bases and is translated from base 1. For CDR1 and CDR2, the germline V gene (reference sequence) lists SEHNR and FQNEAQ. Trimming leaves V shorter by 0 bases and J shorter by 5 bases, with the junction holding 3 bases beyond the gene matches.